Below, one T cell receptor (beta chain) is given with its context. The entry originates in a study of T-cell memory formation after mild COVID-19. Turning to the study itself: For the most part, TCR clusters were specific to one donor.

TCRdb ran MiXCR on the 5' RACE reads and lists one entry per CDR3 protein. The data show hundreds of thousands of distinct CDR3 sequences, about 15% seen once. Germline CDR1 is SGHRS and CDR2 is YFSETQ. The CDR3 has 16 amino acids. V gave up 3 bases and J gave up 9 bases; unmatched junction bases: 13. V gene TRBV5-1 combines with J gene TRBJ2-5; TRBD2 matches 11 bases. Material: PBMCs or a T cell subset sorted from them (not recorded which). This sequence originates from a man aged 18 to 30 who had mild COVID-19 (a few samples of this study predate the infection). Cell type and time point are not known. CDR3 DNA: TGCGCCAGCAGCTGGGGACTAGCGGTGAACAAGAGACCCCAGTACTTC. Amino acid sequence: CASSWGLAVNKRPQYF.